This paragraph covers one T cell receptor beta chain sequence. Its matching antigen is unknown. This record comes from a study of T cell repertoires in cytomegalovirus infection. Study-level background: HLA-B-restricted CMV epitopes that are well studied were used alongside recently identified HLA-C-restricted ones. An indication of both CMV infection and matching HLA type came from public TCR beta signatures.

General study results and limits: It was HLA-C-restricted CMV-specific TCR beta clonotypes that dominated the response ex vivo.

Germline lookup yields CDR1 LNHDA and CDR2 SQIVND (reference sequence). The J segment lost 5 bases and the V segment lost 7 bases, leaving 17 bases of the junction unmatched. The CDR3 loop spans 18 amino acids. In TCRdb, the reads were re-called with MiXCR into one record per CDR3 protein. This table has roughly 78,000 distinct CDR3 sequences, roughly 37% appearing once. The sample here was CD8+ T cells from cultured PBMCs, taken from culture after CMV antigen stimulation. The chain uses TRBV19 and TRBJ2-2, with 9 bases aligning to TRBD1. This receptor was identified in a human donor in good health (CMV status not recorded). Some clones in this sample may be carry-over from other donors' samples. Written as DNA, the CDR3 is TGTGCCAGTACCGAGCCGGGACAGGGATTCATAGGGACCGGGGAGCTGTTTTTT. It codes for CASTEPGQGFIGTGELFF.